The next 31 T cell receptor beta chains were all read from a single sample in a study of metastatic and nonmetastatic thyroid tumors. Ahead of thyroid surgery, no patient had received treatment of any kind. TCRdb ran MiXCR on the PCR reads. The repertoire has tens of thousands of clones, around 12% of them found once; the top ten carry roughly 9.6%. The specimen was tumor tissue. The receptors derive from a female donor with papillary thyroid cancer or a benign thyroid nodule (not recorded which). Some clones in this sample may be carry-over from other donors' samples.

As for this clone: This may come from a read error, since a much larger clone is one base off. The sample has other DNA sequences that encode this CDR3 too. The chain carries TRBV5-1 and TRBJ2-1; perhaps D is TRBD1 or TRBD2 (6 bases each). This CDR3 region has 12 residues. CDR1 is SGHRS and CDR2 is YFSETQ in the germline V gene. V shed 4 bases and J shed 11 bases, with 13 bases lying between them. The CDR3 nucleotides read TGCGCCAGCAGCCTGGGGGGCCCTAAGCAGTTCTTC. It encodes CASSLGGPKQFF. Drawing the rest from reference TRBV5-1 and TRBJ2-1, the complete variable domain is KAGVTQTPRYLIKTRGQQVTLSCSPISGHRSVSWYQQTPGQGLQFLFEYFSETQRNKGNFPGRFSGRQFSNSRSEMNVSTLELGDSALYLCASSLGGPKQFFGPGTRLTVL.

About this clone itself: This may arise from a read error, as a much more abundant clone is one base away. This sequence joins TRBV5-4 and TRBJ2-2; D is perhaps TRBD1 (6 bases). CDR1 is SGHNT, CDR2 YYREEE, per germline (reference sequence). Trimming stripped 6 bases from V and 1 base from J, with 16 bases between. The CDR3 loop spans 16 amino acids. The CDR3 sequence is CASIFGQRKNTGELFF. In DNA, the CDR3 is TGTGCCAGCATCTTCGGACAGCGTAAGAACACCGGGGAGCTGTTTTTT.

This clone was recorded at least ten times. This rearrangement joins TRBV7-6 to TRBJ2-7; D gene ambiguous. The germline V and J ends were trimmed by 1 base and 2 bases, with 6 bases remaining between them. This CDR3 contains 13 residues. Germline assignment: CDR1 SGHVS and CDR2 FNYEAQ. CDR3 in DNA: TGTGCCAGCAGCTTAGGTCTAGCCTACGAGCAGTACTTC. Protein: CASSLGLAYEQYF.

Ten or more counts support this clone. This chain joins TRBV6-1 and TRBJ2-1; D might be TRBD1 (6 bases). Germline CDR1 and CDR2: MNHNS and SASEGT. CDR3 length: 13 residues. Trimming cost V 8 bases and J 8 bases, with 16 bases left between them. DNA of the CDR3: TGTGCCAGCCTCTACAGGGTTTGGGATGAGCAGTTCTTC. Residues: CASLYRVWDEQFF.

This clone was observed a single time. The rearrangement uses TRBV11-2 and TRBJ2-7; D is undetermined. The CDR3 is 14 amino acids. Trimming cost V 1 base and J 4 bases, with 11 bases left between them. Looked up from germline, CDR1 is SGHAT and CDR2 is FQNNGV. The CDR3: CASSLADSAYEQYF. Written as DNA, the CDR3 is TGTGCCAGCAGCTTAGCCGACTCTGCATACGAGCAGTACTTC.

This clone was recorded many times. V and J are TRBV13 and TRBJ1-1, with a tentative D call TRBD1 (6 bases). The CDR3 contains 12 residues. Germline values: CDR1 PRHDT, CDR2 FYEKMQ (reference sequence). The V end was cut by 5 bases, the J end by 6 bases, with 10 bases between. The CDR3 is CASSPGQPEAFF. The CDR3, as DNA: TGTGCCAGCAGCCCAGGACAGCCTGAAGCTTTCTTT.

Turning to this clone: This could be a read error, since a much larger clone is one nucleotide away. V is TRBV6-1 and J is TRBJ1-1; D unclear. Germline lookup yields CDR1 MNHNS and CDR2 SASEGT. CDR3 length: 9 residues. The V end was cut by 6 bases, the J end by 8 bases, with 4 bases between. Written as DNA, the CDR3 is TGTGCCAGCAGACCAGAAGCTTTCTTT. Its protein is CASRPEAFF.

This clone was seen a few times. The chain joins TRBV10-2 to TRBJ2-5, with TRBD2 identical over 11 bases. V lost 7 bases, J lost 5 bases, and 6 bases stayed unmatched. Germline V gene sequence: CDR1 WSHSY, CDR2 SAAADI. The CDR3 is 14 amino acids. The CDR3 DNA reads as TGCGCCAGCAATAGCGGGAGGGCCAGGGAGACCCAGTACTTC. Residues: CASNSGRARETQYF.

This clone was found many times. The chain combines TRBV5-1 with TRBJ2-5; 7 bases match TRBD1. The J segment lost 5 bases and the V segment lost 3 bases, leaving 7 bases of the junction unmatched. The CDR3 consists of 14 residues. Germline V CDR1 and CDR2: SGHRS, YFSETQ. CDR3 in DNA: TGCGCCAGCAGCTGGGGACAGTCAGGGGAGACCCAGTACTTC. It encodes CASSWGQSGETQYF.

This clone occurred many times. The gene calls are TRBV11-2 and TRBJ1-1; a possible D gene is TRBD1 (6 bases). V was pared by 0 bases and J by 3 bases, with 17 bases between. Germline V CDR1 and CDR2: SGHAT, FQNNGV. The CDR3 extends over 17 amino acids. CDR3 loop: CASSLDVLGGPDTEAFF. CDR3 nucleotides: TGTGCCAGCAGCTTAGACGTCCTCGGGGGGCCCGACACTGAAGCTTTCTTT.

This clone was picked up many times. This chain joins TRBV2 and TRBJ2-1; TRBD2 aligns across 8 bases. Germline assignment: CDR1 SNHLY and CDR2 FYNNEI. CDR3 length: 15 amino acids. Unmatched junction bases numbered 11, after V lost 9 bases and J lost 4 bases. The CDR3 DNA is TGTGCCAGTACACCCCGGGGGGGGGAGTACAATGAGCAGTTCTTC. Protein product: CASTPRGGEYNEQFF. Drawing the rest from reference TRBV2 and TRBJ2-1, the complete variable domain is EPEVTQTPSHQVTQMGQEVILRCVPISNHLYFYWYRQILGQKVEFLVSFYNNEISEKSEIFDDQFSVERPDGSNFTLKIRSTKLEDSAMYFCASTPRGGEYNEQFFGPGTRLTVL.

The CDR3 bases are TGCAGTGCTAGAGATCAGGACTATCAGCGGGACTACAATGAGCAGTTCTTC. This codes for CSARDQDYQRDYNEQFF. The chain combines TRBV20-1 with TRBJ2-1, with 7 nucleotides matching TRBD2. V shed 0 bases, J shed 3 bases, and the junction held 11 bases outside the gene matches. The CDR3 loop spans 17 amino acids. Germline CDR1 and CDR2: DFQATT and SNEGSKA (reference sequence).

The chain carries TRBV20-1 and TRBJ1-5; D uncertain. The V end lost 0 bases, the J end lost 4 bases, and 19 bases lay between the germline ends. The germline gives CDR1 DFQATT, CDR2 SNEGSKA (reference sequence). The CDR3 extends over 17 amino acids. The CDR3 DNA reads TGCAGTGCTAGAGATCTCAGAGGCGTGGGAGGGAATCAGCCCCAGCATTTT. Protein: CSARDLRGVGGNQPQHF.

This chain uses TRBV6-2 or TRBV6-3 with TRBJ2-2; 8 bases are a match to TRBD2. Trimming cost V 2 bases and J 8 bases; bases outside gene matches: 7. The V gene's germline CDR1 is MNHEY and CDR2 SVGEGT. This CDR3 region has 15 residues. This chain's CDR3 is CASSYLAGGEGELFF. DNA of the CDR3: TGTGCCAGCAGTTACCTAGCCGGGGGGGAGGGGGAGCTGTTTTTT.

This clone was counted many times. CDR3 protein: CASSEGYGDNYGYTF. The DNA for the CDR3 is TGTGCCAGCAGTGAAGGATACGGCGATAACTATGGCTACACCTTC. The chain couples TRBV6-4 to TRBJ1-2; D remains unclear. The germline V gene encodes CDR1 MRHNA and CDR2 SNTAGT. The CDR3 covers 15 residues. V was cut by 3 bases and J by 1 base, with 12 bases left in between.

The table lists this clone with many counts. The chain is built from TRBV29-1 and TRBJ2-7; 8 bases are a match to TRBD1. Germline V lookup: CDR1 SQVTM, CDR2 ANQGSEA. The CDR3 length is 16 residues. V trimming: 5 bases; J trimming: 1 base; junction bases outside the gene matches: 13. CDR3 sequence reads: CSVKAGWTGISYEQYF. The CDR3 DNA sequence: TGCAGCGTTAAAGCCGGGTGGACAGGGATTTCCTACGAGCAGTACTTC.

Many counts were recorded for this clone. This chain links TRBV13 with TRBJ2-7, with 8 bases identical to TRBD1. This CDR3 spans 14 amino acids. The J segment lost 5 bases and the V segment lost 5 bases, leaving 8 bases of the junction unmatched. Germline V gene data show CDR1 as PRHDT and CDR2 as FYEKMQ (reference sequence). The CDR3 nucleotides are TGTGCCAGCAGCACGGCCCAACAGGGGGACGAGCAGTACTTC. It translates to CASSTAQQGDEQYF.

This clone was counted only a few times. The chain links TRBV4-2 to TRBJ2-1; the match to TRBD1 covers 7 bases. CDR3 length: 16 residues. V shed 4 bases and J 1 base; nucleotides not matched to a gene: 7. Germline V gene lookup returns CDR1 LGHNA and CDR2 YNFKEQ. CDR3 residues: CASSRMGQSSYNEQFF. In nucleotides, the CDR3 is TGTGCCAGCAGCCGAATGGGACAGTCATCCTACAATGAGCAGTTCTTC.

This clone was seen at least ten times. Distinct nucleotide sequences in the sample also encode this CDR3. The J gene is TRBJ2-2, the V gene TRBV20-1, with 10 bases identical to TRBD2. CDR3 size: 14 residues. Per the germline V gene, CDR1 is DFQATT and CDR2 is SNEGSKA (reference sequence). V trimming: 5 bases; J trimming: 3 bases; junction bases outside the gene matches: 3. The CDR3 is CSAASGRYTGELFF. CDR3 DNA: TGCAGTGCTGCTAGCGGGAGATACACCGGGGAGCTGTTTTTT.

About this clone: A read error may be the cause here, since a much bigger clone is one base away. This rearrangement joins TRBV29-1 to TRBJ2-7; 12 nucleotides agree with TRBD2. This CDR3 region has 15 residues. Germline V lookup: CDR1 SQVTM, CDR2 ANQGSEA. CDR3 bases: TGCATCGTCTTTCTAGCGGGAGGGATCACTTACGAGCAGTACTTC. This codes for CIVFLAGGITYEQYF.

The sample holds many counts of this clone. Distinct nucleotide sequences in the sample also encode this CDR3. This rearrangement joins TRBV5-1 to TRBJ2-3; 9 nucleotides agree with TRBD2. Germline V gene data show CDR1 as SGHRS and CDR2 as YFSETQ. The V gene end was trimmed by 7 bases and the J gene end by 1 base; junction bases not matched to a gene: 4. There are 14 residues in the CDR3. The CDR3 region has the DNA TGCGCCAGCTCGCGGACTAGCGGCACAGATACGCAGTATTTT. The encoded protein is CASSRTSGTDTQYF.

The chain is built from TRBV4-3 and TRBJ2-1; D remains ambiguous. This CDR3 comprises 13 residues. Germline assignment: CDR1 LGHNA and CDR2 YSLEER. V lost 2 bases and J 5 bases, leaving 7 bases between the germline ends. The CDR3 sequence is CASSQNRDNEQFF. In nucleotides, the CDR3 is TGCGCCAGCAGCCAAAATCGGGACAATGAGCAGTTCTTC.

Points on this clone: Possible read error: a much larger clone is one base away. The same CDR3 also results from other DNA sequences found in this sample. This chain connects TRBV7-8 to TRBJ1-5, with 7 bases that match TRBD1. The J segment lost 7 bases and the V segment lost 6 bases, leaving 18 bases of the junction unmatched. The CDR3 is 17 residues long. Germline V lookup: CDR1 SGHVS, CDR2 FQNEAQ. CDR3 DNA sequence: TGTGCCAGCAGTTCTGATGCTTTGACAGGGACAAGACAGCCCCAGCATTTT. Translated, it gives CASSSDALTGTRQPQHF.

This clone was seen many times. The V gene is TRBV24-1, the J gene TRBJ2-2; maybe TRBD2 (5 bases). The CDR3 extends over 15 amino acids. Germline CDR1 is KGHDR and CDR2 is SFDVKD. The germline V and J ends were trimmed by 0 bases and 5 bases, with 9 bases remaining between them. The CDR3 reads CATSDLRERTGELFF. CDR3 coding DNA: TGTGCCACCAGTGATTTGAGGGAGCGGACCGGGGAGCTGTTTTTT.

This clone was recorded many times. The rearrangement links TRBV3-1 to TRBJ2-7; D ambiguous. The CDR3 length is 14 residues. Germline V lookup: CDR1 LGHDT, CDR2 YNNKEL (reference sequence). V dropped 8 bases and J dropped 2 bases, with 16 bases sitting between them. In nucleotides, the CDR3 is TGTGCCAGCGCCAGGAGTCAGGAGACCTACGAGCAGTACTTC. Its translation: CASARSQETYEQYF.

This chain joins TRBV20-1 and TRBJ2-7; D possibly corresponds to TRBD1 (6 bases). Germline V CDR1 and CDR2: DFQATT, SNEGSKA (reference sequence). This CDR3 comprises 15 residues. Trimming left V 1 base short and J 5 bases short, with 18 bases between. CDR3 amino acids: CSARAPWWGRNEQYF. The CDR3 nucleotides are TGCAGTGCTAGAGCGCCCTGGTGGGGGCGAAACGAGCAGTACTTC.

This clone was recorded many times. The chain is built from TRBV13 and TRBJ2-4; 7 bases map to TRBD1. The CDR3 loop spans 12 amino acids. Per the germline V gene, CDR1 is PRHDT and CDR2 is FYEKMQ (reference sequence). The junction had 8 bases not matched to a gene; V was cut back by 4 bases and J by 14 bases. The chain's CDR3 is CASSSTGTEKYF. The CDR3 DNA reads as TGTGCCAGCAGCTCAACCGGGACAGAAAAGTACTTC.

This clone was seen many times. Here the CDR3 DNA reads TGTGCCACCAGCAGAGGATGGGAGAGTGGCACCGGGGAGCTGTTTTTT. The encoded protein is CATSRGWESGTGELFF. V gene TRBV15 combines with J gene TRBJ2-2; tentatively, D is TRBD2 (5 bases). CDR3 length: 16 amino acids. V was clipped by 1 base and J by 4 bases, with 13 bases between them. Germline V CDR1 and CDR2: LNHNV, YYDKDF (reference sequence).

This clone was counted only a few times. The chain uses TRBV11-2 and TRBJ1-3; maybe TRBD1 (5 bases). The CDR3 spans 17 residues. V was pared by 1 base and J by 0 bases, with 13 bases between. The germline gives CDR1 SGHAT, CDR2 FQNNGV. The CDR3 sequence: CASSLVGPHLSGNTIYF. The CDR3 DNA is TGTGCCAGCAGCTTAGTGGGACCACACCTCTCTGGAAACACCATATATTTT.

This clone was counted between two and nine times. CDR3 region: CAWSVNRGASGANVLTF. CDR3 bases: TGTGCCTGGAGCGTCAACAGAGGAGCCTCTGGGGCCAACGTCCTGACTTTC. V and J are TRBV30 and TRBJ2-6; D remains unclear. The CDR3 totals 17 residues. From germline, CDR1 is GTSNPN and CDR2 SVGIG (reference sequence). Trimming took 3 bases from V and 0 from J, leaving 15 bases between them.

The rearrangement uses TRBV5-1 and TRBJ1-6; D ambiguous. This CDR3 region has 16 residues. In germline, CDR1 is SGHRS, CDR2 YFSETQ. Trimming left V 3 bases short and J 6 bases short, with 16 bases between. CDR3 DNA: TGCGCCAGCAGCTCCTACCCGAGGGAAAGTAATTCACCCCTCCACTTT. The encoded protein is CASSSYPRESNSPLHF.